A selection of T cell receptor beta chains follows, all from one sample in a study of cytomegalovirus exposure and HLA in healthy donors. Using immunoSEQ multiplex PCR, the repertoire was profiled, and TCRdb retains in-frame clones only, with some absent. The sample shows 150,000 to 200,000 clones, approximately 80% of them seen only once. The sequencing input was PBMCs. The receptors derive from a female donor in good health and CMV-seronegative. Both conserved end residues are part of each CDR3. D genes are given only for firm matches. Clone size is not always given. Where it is, it says once, few, many or a class for expanded clones.

v_gene: TRBV6-1
abundance: NA
j_gene: TRBJ1-2
d_gene: NA
CDR3nt: TGTGCCAGCAGTGAAACCCACATTAACCTCTATGGCTACACCTTC
CDR3aa: CASSETHINLYGYTF

v_gene: TRBV2
abundance: few
j_gene: TRBJ2-2
d_gene: NA
CDR3nt: TGTGCCAGCAGCCGACAGGAGGAGCTGTTTTTT
CDR3aa: CASSRQEELFF

v_gene: TRBV5-1
abundance: once
j_gene: TRBJ2-5
d_gene: TRBD2
CDR3nt: TGCGCCAGCAGCCGACTGGCGGGGGACGTCGAGACCCAGTACTTC
CDR3aa: CASSRLAGDVETQYF

v_gene: TRBV28
abundance: NA
j_gene: TRBJ2-1
d_gene: NA
CDR3nt: TGTGCCAGCAGTATACAGGGATACAATGAGCAGTTCTTC
CDR3aa: CASSIQGYNEQFF

v_gene: TRBV5-1
abundance: few
j_gene: TRBJ2-4
d_gene: TRBD2
CDR3nt: TGCGCCAGCAGCTTGGGGAGCGGGAGTGTCCAAAACATTCAGTACTTC
CDR3aa: CASSLGSGSVQNIQYF

v_gene: TRBV4-1
abundance: NA
j_gene: TRBJ2-7
d_gene: TRBD1
CDR3nt: TGCGCCAGCAGTTCCGAGGGACAGGGCTCCTACGAGCAGTACTTC
CDR3aa: CASSSEGQGSYEQYF

v_gene: TRBV7-3
abundance: NA
j_gene: TRBJ1-6
d_gene: TRBD1
CDR3nt: TGTGCCAGCAGGAGAACTCCGGGACAGAGGCCCATTTATAATTCACCCCTCCACTTT
CDR3aa: CASRRTPGQRPIYNSPLHF

v_gene: TRBV6-6
abundance: NA
j_gene: TRBJ2-3
d_gene: TRBD1
CDR3nt: TGTGCCAGCAGTTACTTTATAGGACAGGGAGAAGCTACGCAGTATTTT
CDR3aa: CASSYFIGQGEATQYF

v_gene: TRBV11-3
abundance: NA
j_gene: TRBJ1-2
d_gene: TRBD1
CDR3nt: TGTGCCAGCAGCTCGGACAGGGGGCTCCTTAACTATGGCTACACCTTC
CDR3aa: CASSSDRGLLNYGYTF

v_gene: TRBV19
abundance: NA
j_gene: TRBJ1-1
d_gene: NA
CDR3nt: TGTGCCAGTAGTATGAGGGAGAACACTGAAGCTTTCTTT
CDR3aa: CASSMRENTEAFF

v_gene: TRBV27
abundance: NA
j_gene: TRBJ2-3
d_gene: TRBD2
CDR3nt: TGTGCCAGCAAGTACCAGAAGGGGAGGACTAGCGGGAGAAGTAAGACAGATACGCAGTATTTT
CDR3aa: CASKYQKGRTSGRSKTDTQYF

v_gene: TRBV4-2
abundance: NA
j_gene: TRBJ2-3
d_gene: NA
CDR3nt: TGTGCCAGCAGCCAAGAATATTGGGAGAACATAAGCACAGATACGCAGTATTTT
CDR3aa: CASSQEYWENISTDTQYF

v_gene: TRBV7-8
abundance: NA
j_gene: TRBJ2-5
d_gene: NA
CDR3nt: TGTGCCAGCAGCTCAAACAAAGAGACCCAGTACTTC
CDR3aa: CASSSNKETQYF

v_gene: TRBV5-5
abundance: NA
j_gene: TRBJ2-5
d_gene: TRBD2
CDR3nt: TGTGCCAGCAGCTCGACCCGACTAGCGGGAGGGGTAGTTGAGACCCAGTACTTC
CDR3aa: CASSSTRLAGGVVETQYF

v_gene: TRBV9
abundance: few
j_gene: TRBJ2-3
d_gene: TRBD2
CDR3nt: TGTGCCAGCAGCGTAGGCGGGGGGGCCGTAGATACGCAGTATTTT
CDR3aa: CASSVGGGAVDTQYF

v_gene: TRBV6-1
abundance: NA
j_gene: TRBJ2-7
d_gene: NA
CDR3nt: TGTGCCAGCAAGAGTAGCGGCCCTCGCTACGAGCAGTACTTC
CDR3aa: CASKSSGPRYEQYF